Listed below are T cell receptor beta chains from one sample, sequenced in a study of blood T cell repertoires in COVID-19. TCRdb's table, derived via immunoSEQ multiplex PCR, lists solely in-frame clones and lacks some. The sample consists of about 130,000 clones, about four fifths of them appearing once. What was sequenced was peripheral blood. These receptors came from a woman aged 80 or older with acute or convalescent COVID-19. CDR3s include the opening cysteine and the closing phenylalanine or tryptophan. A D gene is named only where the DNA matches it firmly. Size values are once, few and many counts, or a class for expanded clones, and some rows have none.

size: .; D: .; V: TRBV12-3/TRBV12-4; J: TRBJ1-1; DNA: TGTGCCAGCAGTTTGGTCAGGGTTGGAGCTTTCTTT; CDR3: CASSLVRVGAFF
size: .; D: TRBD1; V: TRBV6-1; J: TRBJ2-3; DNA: TGTGCCAGCAGTGACAGGGGGCGTGGGACAGATACGCAGTATTTT; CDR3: CASSDRGRGTDTQYF
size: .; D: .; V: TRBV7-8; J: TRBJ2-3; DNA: TGTGCCAGCAGCTTAAGTAGTGGCACAGATACGCAGTATTTT; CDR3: CASSLSSGTDTQYF
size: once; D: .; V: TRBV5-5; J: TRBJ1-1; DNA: TGTGCCAGCAGCCAACCAAGGGGTGTCACTGAAGCTTTCTTT; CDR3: CASSQPRGVTEAFF
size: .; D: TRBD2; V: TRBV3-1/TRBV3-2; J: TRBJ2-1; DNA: TGTGCCAGCAGCCTTCTAGCGGGGGGCCAGGATGAGCAGTTCTTC; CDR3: CASSLLAGGQDEQFF
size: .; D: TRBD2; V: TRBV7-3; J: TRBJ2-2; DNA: TGTGCCAGCAGCCCGGGACTAGCGGGGGCCGGGGAGCTGTTTTTT; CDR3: CASSPGLAGAGELFF
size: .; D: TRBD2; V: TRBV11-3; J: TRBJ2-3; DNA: TGTGCCAGCAGCTCCATTAGCGGGGCTGACACAGATACGCAGTATTTT; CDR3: CASSSISGADTDTQYF
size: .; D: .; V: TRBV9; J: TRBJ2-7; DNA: TGTGCCAGCAGCGTCACAGGGGCGGGGTTAGACGAGCAGTACTTC; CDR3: CASSVTGAGLDEQYF
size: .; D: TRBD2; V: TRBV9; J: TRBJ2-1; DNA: TGTGCCAGCACCGCATCGGGACTAGCGGACAATGAGCAGTTCTTC; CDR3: CASTASGLADNEQFF
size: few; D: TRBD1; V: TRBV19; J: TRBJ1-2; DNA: TGTGCCACCCGAGGGGGACAGGGGGCGCTTCTCTATGGCTACACCTTC; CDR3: CATRGGQGALLYGYTF
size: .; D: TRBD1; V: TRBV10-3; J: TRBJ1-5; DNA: TGTGCCTCCTCCGCAGGGACAGGGCAGCCCCAGCATTTT; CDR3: CASSAGTGQPQHF
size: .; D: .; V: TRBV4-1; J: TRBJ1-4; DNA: TGCGCCAGCAGCCAAGACAGGGAGGTTGGCGAAAAACTGTTTTTT; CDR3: CASSQDREVGEKLFF
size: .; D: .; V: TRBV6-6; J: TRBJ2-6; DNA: TGTGCCAGCAGTTCGCCCAGGGTCTCAGGGGCCAACGTCCTGACTTTC; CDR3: CASSSPRVSGANVLTF
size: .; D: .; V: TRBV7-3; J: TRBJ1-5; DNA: TGTGCCAGCAGCCCGCAGGGCGATCAGCCCCAGCATTTT; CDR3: CASSPQGDQPQHF
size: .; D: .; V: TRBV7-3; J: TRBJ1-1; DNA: TGTGCCAGCAGCTACGGAGTGGGTACTGAAGCTTTCTTT; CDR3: CASSYGVGTEAFF
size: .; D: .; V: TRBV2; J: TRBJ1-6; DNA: TGTGCCAGCAGTCGGACAGATTCACCCCTCCACTTT; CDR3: CASSRTDSPLHF
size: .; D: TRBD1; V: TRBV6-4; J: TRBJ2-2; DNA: TGTGCCAGCAGTGACGACAGGGGGAGCGGGGAGCTGTTTTTT; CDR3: CASSDDRGSGELFF
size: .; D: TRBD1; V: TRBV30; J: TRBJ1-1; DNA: TGTGCCTGGGGACAGGGCGTCGGAGCTTTCTTT; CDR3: CAWGQGVGAFF
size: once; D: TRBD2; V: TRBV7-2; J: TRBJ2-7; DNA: TGTGCCAGCAGCCTGACTAGCGGGGGTGTGACCGAGCAGTACTTC; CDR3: CASSLTSGGVTEQYF
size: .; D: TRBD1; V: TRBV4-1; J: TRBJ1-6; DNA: TGCGCCAGCAGCCGCCTCGGACAGGGCCGAAATTCACCCCTCCACTTT; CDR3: CASSRLGQGRNSPLHF
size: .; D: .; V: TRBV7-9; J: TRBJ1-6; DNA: TGTGCCAGCAGCTTGGGGCAGGCATCCTTCGTGGGCTATAATTCACCCCTCCACTTT; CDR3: CASSLGQASFVGYNSPLHF
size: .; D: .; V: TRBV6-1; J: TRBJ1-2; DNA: TGTGCCAGCAGTGAATATCTAATTGGCTACACCTTC; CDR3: CASSEYLIGYTF
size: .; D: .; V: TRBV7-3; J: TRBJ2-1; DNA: TGTGCCAGCAGCTCCGCCCCGGGGGGCTTCTACAATGAGCAGTTCTTC; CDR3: CASSSAPGGFYNEQFF
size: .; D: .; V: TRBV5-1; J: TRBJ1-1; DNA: TGCGCCAGCAGCTGGGACATTTTGAACACTGAAGCTTTCTTT; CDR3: CASSWDILNTEAFF
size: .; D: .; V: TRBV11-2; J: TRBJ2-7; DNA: TGTGCCAGCAGCTCAGTTGGGGGGGCTAGGACTTACGAGCAGTACTTC; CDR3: CASSSVGGARTYEQYF
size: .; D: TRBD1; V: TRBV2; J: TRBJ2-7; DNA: TGTGCCAGTCTAACAGGGGACCTGACGGTAGCCTACGAGCAGTACTTC; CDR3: CASLTGDLTVAYEQYF
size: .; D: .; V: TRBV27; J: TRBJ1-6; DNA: TGTGCCAGCAGTTCGGCCACAGCCGCGGGAGACATAAATTCACCCCTCCACTTT; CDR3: CASSSATAAGDINSPLHF
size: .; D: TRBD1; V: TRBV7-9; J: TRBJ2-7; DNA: TGTGCCAGCAGCTTGAAGACAGGGCCCTACGAGCAGTACTTC; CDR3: CASSLKTGPYEQYF
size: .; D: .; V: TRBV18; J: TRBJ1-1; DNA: TGTGCCAGCTCAACACAGGGAGACACTGAAGCTTTCTTT; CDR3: CASSTQGDTEAFF
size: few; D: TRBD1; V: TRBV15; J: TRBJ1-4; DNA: TGTGCCACCAGCAGCTACACAGAGGGGGCCGGGGAAAAACTGTTTTTT; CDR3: CATSSYTEGAGEKLFF